This entry lists 11 T cell receptor beta chains sequenced from one sample in a study of T cell responses to AZD1222 COVID-19 vaccine. Generated by immunoSEQ multiplex PCR, the TCRdb table keeps only in-frame clones and is missing some. The sample consists of approximately 150,000 clones, about 93% of them appearing once. Source: peripheral blood, taken on day 0 of AZD1222 vaccination. The receptors were sampled from an adult in good health.

The chain employs TRBV13 and TRBJ1-4; D perhaps matches TRBD1 (5 bases). V dropped 2 bases and J dropped 8 bases, with 15 bases sitting between them. The length of the CDR3 is 15 residues. Looked up from germline, CDR1 is PRHDT and CDR2 is FYEKMQ (reference sequence). The CDR3 here is CASSLRLSGVEKLFF. The DNA for the CDR3 is TGTGCCAGCAGCTTAAGGCTGTCGGGGGTCGAAAAACTGTTTTTT.

This clone appeared a single time. The chain combines TRBV6-2 or TRBV6-3 with TRBJ1-6, with 7 bases fitting TRBD1. Germline trimming cut 5 bases from V and 7 bases from J; bases unmatched to any gene: 5. CDR1 MNHEY and CDR2 SVGEGT come from the germline V gene. The CDR3 loop spans 14 amino acids. CDR3 amino acids: CASSRQGLNSPLHF. The CDR3 region has the DNA TGTGCCAGCAGTAGACAGGGTTTGAATTCACCCCTCCACTTT.

This rearrangement joins TRBV7-9 to TRBJ1-4; D possibly corresponds to TRBD1 (5 bases). Trimming cost V 2 bases and J 10 bases, with 11 bases left between them. CDR1 is SEHNR, CDR2 FQNEAQ, per germline (reference sequence). This CDR3 is built from 13 residues. As DNA, the CDR3 is TGTGCCAGCAGCTTATCCAGGGATGGAAAACTGTTTTTT. It translates to CASSLSRDGKLFF.

The chain couples TRBV6-5 to TRBJ2-3; 9 bases are shared with TRBD1. The CDR3 covers 15 residues. The ends lost 7 bases at V and 3 bases at J; junction bases unmatched: 8. CDR1 MNHEY and CDR2 SVGAGI come from the germline V gene. CDR3 region: CASTGTGGGTDTQYF. CDR3 nucleotides: TGTGCCAGCACCGGCACAGGGGGCGGAACAGATACGCAGTATTTT.

This sequence joins TRBV28 and TRBJ1-5; the D gene is possibly TRBD1 (6 bases). Trimming pared 3 bases from V and 2 bases from J, leaving 11 bases between. Germline CDR1 reads MDHEN; CDR2 reads SYDVKM. The CDR3 is 15 amino acids. The CDR3 here is CASSFKGVGNQPQHF. CDR3 DNA: TGTGCCAGCAGTTTTAAGGGGGTCGGCAATCAGCCCCAGCATTTT. Based on the CDR3 plus reference TRBV28 and TRBJ1-5, the full variable domain is DVKVTQSSRYLVKRTGEKVFLECVQDMDHENMFWYRQDPGLGLRLIYFSYDVKMKEKGDIPEGYSVSREKKERFSLILESASTNQTSMYLCASSFKGVGNQPQHFGDGTRLSIL.

DNA of the CDR3: TGTGCCAGCAGCTCTTCCATTCAGACTCAGCCCCAGCATTTT. This codes for CASSSSIQTQPQHF. The rearrangement joins TRBV6-2 or TRBV6-3 to TRBJ1-5; unclear D gene. The CDR3 loop spans 14 amino acids. V was shortened by 6 bases and J by 6 bases, with 15 bases between the two germline ends. Looked up from germline, CDR1 is MNHEY and CDR2 is SVGEGT.

V is TRBV19 and J is TRBJ1-1; 10 bases map to TRBD1. CDR1 is LNHDA, CDR2 SQIVND, per germline (reference sequence). Unmatched junction bases numbered 1, after V lost 5 bases and J lost 4 bases. The CDR3 is 13 residues long. The DNA for the CDR3 is TGTGCCAGTAGTGGGGACAGGGGCACTGAAGCTTTCTTT. It is translated as CASSGDRGTEAFF.

This chain connects TRBV6-5 to TRBJ2-2; no reliable D call. CDR1 and CDR2 from the germline V gene are MNHEY and SVGAGI. CDR3 size: 14 residues. V gave up 6 bases and J gave up 7 bases, with 15 bases separating them. The chain's CDR3 is CASRDDLGVGELFF. DNA for the CDR3: TGTGCCAGCAGGGACGACCTCGGAGTCGGGGAGCTGTTTTTT.

The chain recombines TRBV5-1 with TRBJ1-1; the D is unclear. Germline V gives CDR1 SGHRS, CDR2 YFSETQ. The V and J ends lost 3 bases and 3 bases respectively, with 12 bases between them. The CDR3 runs 14 residues. CDR3 sequence: CASSSIGRDTEAFF. In DNA form, the CDR3 reads TGCGCCAGCAGCTCTATCGGACGGGACACTGAAGCTTTCTTT.

This chain links TRBV5-6 with TRBJ1-1; possibly TRBD1 for D (5 bases). V was trimmed by 0 bases and J by 1 base, leaving 16 bases between them. CDR1 is SGHDT and CDR2 is YYEEEE in the germline V gene. The length of the CDR3 is 17 residues. CDR3 amino acids: CASSLVTSGPKNTEAFF. The CDR3 nucleotides are TGTGCCAGCAGCTTGGTTACCTCAGGGCCGAAGAACACTGAAGCTTTCTTT.

The chain combines TRBV5-1 with TRBJ1-2, with 10 bases aligning to TRBD1. This CDR3 has 13 amino acids. In germline, CDR1 is SGHRS, CDR2 YFSETQ. V trimming: 5 bases; J trimming: 7 bases; junction bases outside the gene matches: 5. CDR3 nucleotide sequence: TGCGCCAGCAGAACCGGGACAGGGGTTGGCTACACCTTC. This translates into CASRTGTGVGYTF.